This T cell receptor (beta chain) stems from a study of T cells in women clearing cervical HPV infection. Whole-study context: Case blood drawn at lesion detection; control blood after infection cleared. General study results and limits: Controls had more TRBV6-7 (approximately 0.16%) than cases (about 0.11%). CIN3+ cases had significantly higher TCR richness than controls; evenness did not differ. Unknown T-cell numbers per sample may underlie the richness differences.

Sequenced by immunoSEQ multiplex PCR; TCRdb stores in-frame clones only, minus some. The sample has 40,000 to 55,000 clones. V was clipped by 5 bases and J by 2 bases, with 9 bases between them. The length of the CDR3 is 13 residues. Germline V lookup: CDR1 SGHTA, CDR2 FQGNSA. Concerning this clone itself: The target antigen is unknown. The read stops 3 residues short of the end of the CDR3; the missing end is completed from the germline J gene.

What was sequenced was blood buffy coat. This sequence joins TRBV7-2 and TRBJ2-5, with D maybe TRBD1 (5 bases). The receptor was derived from a woman between 18 and 70 years old with a cervical HPV16 infection that either progressed to CIN3+ or cleared (not recorded which). The CDR3 DNA, read in part, is TGTGCCAGCAGCGTTGACAGTCAAGAGACC. Residues: CASSVDSQET. The CDR3, in full, reads CASSVDSQETQYF.